The 21 T cell receptor beta chains listed next were all sequenced from one sample in a study of CD8 T cells in ankylosing spondylitis. In TCRdb, the 5' RACE reads were re-called with MiXCR into one record per CDR3 protein. The sample carries about 300,000 distinct CDR3 sequences, less than 25% recorded once. Sequences were obtained from blood, either unsorted or a sorted T cell fraction (not recorded which). These receptors were obtained from a female donor with ankylosing spondylitis or in good health (not recorded which).

The chain uses TRBV5-1 and TRBJ2-1; 9 nucleotides match TRBD2. The CDR3 runs 15 residues. From germline, CDR1 is SGHRS and CDR2 YFSETQ. After removal of 3 bases from V and 7 bases from J, the junction contained 8 bases not matched to a gene. CDR3 DNA: TGCGCCAGCAGCTCAGAAGCGGGAGGTTGGAATGAGCAGTTCTTC. It translates to CASSSEAGGWNEQFF.

This clonotype was observed many times. The chain is built from TRBV24-1 and TRBJ1-1; 8 bases match TRBD1. This CDR3 has 16 amino acids. CDR1 is KGHDR, CDR2 SFDVKD, per germline. Trimming took 5 bases from V and 0 from J; bases not matched to a gene: 7. The CDR3 DNA sequence: TGTGCCACCAGTGTACCAGGACAGGGCTTGAACACTGAAGCTTTCTTT. Translation: CATSVPGQGLNTEAFF.

This clonotype was picked up a small number of times. The V call is TRBV4-3, the J call TRBJ1-4, with TRBD1 as a possible D gene (5 bases). The germline V gene has CDR1 LGHNA and CDR2 YSLEER. The V end was cut by 3 bases, the J end by 1 base, with 9 bases between. This CDR3 comprises 15 residues. CDR3 region: CASSQQGGTNEKLFF. The CDR3 DNA sequence: TGCGCCAGCAGCCAGCAGGGTGGAACTAATGAAAAACTGTTTTTT.

Only a few counts were recorded for this clonotype. The rearrangement joins TRBV9 to TRBJ2-2; possibly TRBD2 for D (6 bases). Germline V CDR1 and CDR2: SGDLS, YYNGEE. This CDR3 region has 16 residues. Trimming removed 0 bases at V and 0 bases at J, with 9 bases between. DNA of the CDR3: TGTGCCAGCAGCGTAGAAGGCGGGACGAACACCGGGGAGCTGTTTTTT. This encodes CASSVEGGTNTGELFF. The variable domain in full, with the rest retrieved from reference TRBV9 and TRBJ2-2, is DSGVTQTPKHLITATGQRVTLRCSPRSGDLSVYWYQQSLDQGLQFLIQYYNGEERAKGNILERFSAQQFPDLHSELNLSSLELGDSALYFCASSVEGGTNTGELFFGEGSRLTVL.

In its sample, this clonotype was seen a few times. The rearrangement uses TRBV12-3 or TRBV12-4 and TRBJ1-1; D unclear. V was clipped by 3 bases and J by 3 bases, with 11 bases between them. This CDR3 has 14 residues. The CDR3 DNA is TGTGCCAGCAGTTTGCTCCAAGCGGACACTGAAGCTTTCTTT. Amino acid sequence: CASSLLQADTEAFF.

This clonotype was counted at least ten times. This chain connects TRBV5-1 to TRBJ1-6; maybe TRBD1 (5 bases). Trimming removed 0 bases at V and 7 bases at J, with 11 bases between. The CDR3 length is 15 residues. In germline, CDR1 is SGHRS, CDR2 YFSETQ. CDR3 DNA: TGCGCCAGCAGCTTGGACGACGGGGACAATTCACCCCTCCACTTT. It encodes CASSLDDGDNSPLHF.

The CDR3 reads CASSQQLGAYEQYF. CDR3 DNA: TGCGCCAGCAGCCAGCAACTAGGGGCCTACGAGCAGTACTTC. V usage is TRBV4-3 and J usage is TRBJ2-7; D possibly uses TRBD1 or TRBD2 (5 bases each). The CDR3 runs 14 residues. V shed 3 bases and J shed 2 bases, with 11 bases lying between them. The germline V gene encodes CDR1 LGHNA and CDR2 YSLEER.

This chain links TRBV20-1 with TRBJ2-7; D is unresolved. The CDR3 extends over 12 amino acids. The V and J ends lost 6 bases and 0 bases respectively, with 9 bases between them. CDR1 and CDR2 (germline): DFQATT, SNEGSKA (reference sequence). CDR3 DNA: TGCAGTGCCGGACGGCCCTCCTACGAGCAGTACTTC. It codes for CSAGRPSYEQYF.

This clonotype was seen only a few times. The CDR3, as DNA: TGCGCCAGCAGCCAAGCTTGGAGCTCCTACAATGAGCAGTTCTTC. Translation: CASSQAWSSYNEQFF. This chain links TRBV4-3 with TRBJ2-1; D unclear. There are 15 residues in the CDR3. V was pared by 1 base and J by 0 bases, with 7 bases between. Germline V lookup: CDR1 LGHNA, CDR2 YSLEER.

The chain carries TRBV19 and TRBJ1-3; D unresolved. V was shortened by 6 bases and J by 0 bases, with 9 bases between the two germline ends. Germline CDR1 and CDR2: LNHDA and SQIVND (reference sequence). The CDR3 covers 14 residues. CDR3 sequence: CASRRTVSGNTIYF. The CDR3 DNA sequence: TGTGCCAGTAGAAGGACGGTCTCTGGAAACACCATATATTTT.

The chain links TRBV9 to TRBJ2-1; tentative D call: TRBD2 (5 bases). The CDR3 sequence is 16 residues long. Trimming left V 3 bases short and J 5 bases short, with 18 bases between. Germline values: CDR1 SGDLS, CDR2 YYNGEE. Here the CDR3 reads CASSGGIGGGDNEQFF. CDR3 sequence (DNA): TGTGCCAGCAGCGGGGGAATAGGAGGTGGGGACAATGAGCAGTTCTTC.

This clonotype was observed a handful of times. The genes are TRBV9 and TRBJ2-3, with 8 bases that match TRBD1. With V trimmed by 0 bases and J by 5 bases, 5 bases remained unmatched. CDR1 SGDLS and CDR2 YYNGEE come from the germline V gene. The length of the CDR3 is 15 residues. The CDR3 loop reads CASSVEQGAQDTQYF. In DNA, the CDR3 is TGTGCCAGCAGCGTAGAGCAGGGGGCACAAGATACGCAGTATTTT.

The chain carries TRBV27 and TRBJ1-1, with D possibly TRBD1 on 5 matching bases. Trimming cost V 6 bases and J 4 bases, with 12 bases left between them. CDR1 and CDR2 from the germline V gene are MNHEY and SMNVEV (reference sequence). The CDR3 consists of 13 residues. CDR3 in amino acids: CASRRGGGTEAFF. The DNA of the CDR3 is TGTGCCAGCAGGCGGGGGGGAGGCACTGAAGCTTTCTTT.

This clonotype occurred a few times. The chain uses TRBV11-2 and TRBJ2-7; the match to TRBD2 covers 10 bases. Germline assignment: CDR1 SGHAT and CDR2 FQNNGV. This CDR3 comprises 16 residues. Trimming removed 5 bases from V and 6 bases from J; junction bases left unmatched: 13. The DNA for the CDR3 is TGTGCCAGCAGCCCGCCGAGATCTAGCGGGAGATTCGAGCAGTACTTC. Its protein product is CASSPPRSSGRFEQYF.

This clonotype has a single count. The rearrangement links TRBV3-1 to TRBJ2-7, with D perhaps matching TRBD1 or TRBD2 (5 bases each). Germline V CDR1 and CDR2: LGHDT, YNNKEL (reference sequence). This CDR3 has 13 amino acids. The ends were cut back, 5 bases at V and 7 bases at J, with 15 bases in the middle. Here the CDR3 reads CASSAEGFGEQYF. CDR3 DNA sequence: TGTGCCAGCAGCGCTGAGGGGTTCGGGGAGCAGTACTTC.

This clonotype was counted between two and nine times. The chain has TRBV15 and TRBJ2-4; D assignment may be TRBD1 or TRBD2 (6 bases each). Germline CDR1 LNHNV, CDR2 YYDKDF (reference sequence). Trimming removed 5 bases at V and 8 bases at J, with 19 bases between. The CDR3 is 15 residues long. The CDR3 DNA is TGTGCCACCAGCCCGGGACTCCACAGGGTTCACATTCAGTACTTC. Translation gives CATSPGLHRVHIQYF.

The chain has TRBV10-3 and TRBJ2-7; 9 nucleotides align to TRBD2. Germline trimming cut 2 bases from V and 1 base from J; bases unmatched to any gene: 12. Germline values: CDR1 ENHRY, CDR2 SYGVKD. The CDR3 consists of 18 residues. CDR3 region: CAISELAGGGRGSYEQYF. CDR3 in DNA: TGTGCCATCAGTGAGCTGGCGGGAGGCGGGAGGGGTTCCTACGAGCAGTACTTC.

This clonotype was seen a few times. The rearrangement uses TRBV28 and TRBJ1-2; no firm D call. The V and J ends lost 6 bases and 0 bases respectively, with 11 bases between them. The CDR3 consists of 14 residues. Per the germline V gene, CDR1 is MDHEN and CDR2 is SYDVKM. CDR3 sequence: CASSSQLANYGYTF. The CDR3 region has the DNA TGTGCCAGCAGCTCCCAGTTAGCTAACTATGGCTACACCTTC.

This clonotype was seen more than once but under ten times. The genes are TRBV27 and TRBJ1-3, with TRBD1 as a possible D gene (5 bases). This CDR3 has 15 residues. Trimming shortened V by 5 bases and J by 2 bases, and 13 bases separated the two germline ends. The germline gives CDR1 MNHEY, CDR2 SMNVEV (reference sequence). CDR3 region: CASSARDLPGNTIYF. In DNA form, the CDR3 reads TGTGCCAGCAGTGCCAGGGATTTGCCTGGAAACACCATATATTTT.

There are a few counts of this clonotype. The chain carries TRBV12-5 and TRBJ2-1, with D tentatively TRBD2 (6 bases). Trimming shortened V by 9 bases and J by 3 bases, and 12 bases separated the two germline ends. This CDR3 comprises 13 residues. Per the germline V gene, CDR1 is LGHNT and CDR2 is FRNRAP. The CDR3 is CASRLADYNEQFF. CDR3 nucleotides: TGTGCTAGCCGCTTAGCGGACTACAATGAGCAGTTCTTC.

This clonotype was picked up many times. The genes are TRBV28 and TRBJ2-1, with D unclear. The CDR3 is 15 amino acids. V was clipped by 4 bases and J by 0 bases, with 10 bases between them. Germline values: CDR1 MDHEN, CDR2 SYDVKM. CDR3 loop: CASSYAMGSYNEQFF. The CDR3 coding sequence is TGTGCCAGCAGTTACGCTATGGGCTCCTACAATGAGCAGTTCTTC.